The text below deals with one T cell receptor beta chain. It has no known antigen specificity. Base-call qualities are not available, and no considerably larger clone is one nucleotide away. This entry comes from a study of technical replicates of blood from several donors (dated by TCRdb to about 2017). Measured from the cysteine to the phenylalanine, the CDR3 is 16 residues long. The sequence is cut down to CDR3 DNA, 48 bases in frame from base 1. Trimming leaves V shorter by 3 bases and J shorter by 2 bases, with the junction holding 7 bases beyond the gene matches. The CDR1 and CDR2 encoded by the germline V gene are SGHAT and FQNNGV. Receptors were amplified or captured by the immunoSEQ multiplex PCR assay. This immuneACCESS table, as held by TCRdb, lists in-frame sequences with V and J called but not all clones. Of the missing ones, under half trace to an unresolved V gene in checked studies; the others have no known cause. This sample is represented by tens of thousands of clones; around 94% of them were singletons. The ten largest clones take up roughly 0.25% of the sample.

The sequence was collected from a human donor in good health. Sample: T cells isolated from PBMCs. The V and J segments used are TRBV11-2 and TRBJ1-3; 7 central bases correspond to TRBD1. The CDR3 reads as follows: CASSFSRGETGNTIYF. The base sequence is TGTGCCAGCAGCTTCTCCAGGGGGGAAACTGGAAACACCATATATTTT.